This T cell receptor (beta chain) is from a study of OX40 agonist ivuxolimab in advanced cancers. Overall study findings and caveats: Determination of antigen specificity was not performed for the expanded peripheral T cells. Clonal expansion in partial responders at 0.1-3.0 mg/kg ranked among the lowest.

Worth noting for this clone: The target antigen is unknown.

CDR3 length: 13 residues. CDR1 and CDR2 from the germline V gene are MGHRA and YSYEKL. The V gene lost 2 bases and the J gene lost 4 bases, with 9 bases spanning the gap. The table came from immunoSEQ multiplex PCR; TCRdb's copy has only in-frame clones and leaves some out. The table includes about 86,000 clones, about 90% detected once. Sequencing used CD4+ or CD8+ T cells sorted from blood, obtained in a trial of the OX40 agonist ivuxolimab. The source is an adult with an advanced solid tumor such as melanoma, head and neck, liver or kidney cancer. V and J are TRBV4-1 and TRBJ2-7, with TRBD1 as a possible D gene (6 bases). CDR3 region: CASSQNRVYEQYF. CDR3 coding DNA: TGCGCCAGCAGCCAAAACAGGGTTTACGAGCAGTACTTC.